The T cell receptor beta chain under discussion was sequenced for a study of T cells after yellow fever vaccination. UMIs were added to TCR cDNA along with a universal primer site when it was made by 5'RACE template switching. TCRdb passed the 5' RACE reads through MiXCR, listing each CDR3 protein once. The repertoire holds 400,000 or so distinct CDR3 sequences, with roughly 10% as singletons. V lost 4 bases, J lost 1 base, and 8 bases lay in between. The CDR3 spans 13 residues. Per the germline V gene, CDR1 is SGHRS and CDR2 is YFSETQ. Source: PBMCs, taken on the day of the first yellow fever vaccination. This TCR came from a man aged 18 to 30 who received the YFV17D yellow fever vaccine. The V call is TRBV5-1, the J call TRBJ1-1; D is undetermined. CDR3 nucleotide sequence: TGCGCCAGCAGCATCAATGCGAACACTGAAGCTTTCTTT. Protein sequence: CASSINANTEAFF.